The 8 T cell receptor beta chains in this list originate from one sample, sequenced in a study of cytomegalovirus exposure and HLA in healthy donors. The PCR contained 60 Vbeta and 13 Jbeta primers. Generated by immunoSEQ multiplex PCR, the TCRdb table keeps only in-frame clones and is missing some. The sample records some 130,000 clones, just over 70% being singletons. The source material was PBMCs. The source is an older woman in good health and CMV-seropositive.

J is TRBJ2-5 and V is TRBV7-9; the match to TRBD2 covers 7 bases. V lost 2 bases and J lost 2; bases outside the gene matches: 5. From germline, CDR1 is SEHNR and CDR2 FQNEAQ (reference sequence). The CDR3 has 15 residues. CDR3 in DNA: TGTGCCAGCAGCTTATCAGCGGGGTGGCAAGAGACCCAGTACTTC. Encoded protein: CASSLSAGWQETQYF.

The chain uses TRBV4-2 and TRBJ1-2, with unresolved D. The germline V gene encodes CDR1 LGHNA and CDR2 YNFKEQ. The CDR3 is made up of 15 amino acids. Between the trimmed V and J ends, which lost 0 bases and 5 bases, there was a span of 13 bases. The CDR3 loop is CASSQDPVRRYGYTF. As DNA, the CDR3 is TGTGCCAGCAGCCAAGATCCGGTCCGCAGGTATGGCTACACCTTC.

This clone was counted only a few times. Other DNA variants within this sample encode the same CDR3. The chain has TRBV19 and TRBJ1-5, with a tentative D call TRBD1 (5 bases). The length of the CDR3 is 13 residues. Germline V gene sequence: CDR1 LNHDA, CDR2 SQIVND (reference sequence). V was cut by 5 bases and J by 4 bases, with 9 bases left in between. The CDR3 loop reads CASSDSSNQPQHF. Written as DNA, the CDR3 is TGTGCCAGTAGTGACAGTAGTAATCAGCCCCAGCATTTT.

The genes are TRBV10-3 and TRBJ2-5; no clear D gene. Trimming shortened V by 8 bases and J by 2 bases, and 12 bases separated the two germline ends. This CDR3 spans 13 amino acids. Germline lookup yields CDR1 ENHRY and CDR2 SYGVKD. Here the CDR3 DNA reads TGTGCCATCCGACCCGAGGCGCAAGAGACCCAGTACTTC. Translated: CAIRPEAQETQYF.

This chain uses TRBV25-1 with TRBJ2-2, with a tentative D call TRBD2 (5 bases). The CDR3 has 11 residues. Germline CDR1 MGHDK, CDR2 SYGVNS. Trimming cost V 11 bases and J 7 bases, with 11 bases left between them. CDR3 sequence: CAARGIGELFF. The CDR3 DNA reads as TGTGCCGCTCGGGGTATCGGGGAGCTGTTTTTT. The variable domain in full, completed from reference TRBV25-1 and TRBJ2-2, reads EADIYQTPRYLVIGTGKKITLECSQTMGHDKMYWYQQDPGMELHLIHYSYGVNSTEKGDLSSESTVSRIRTEHFPLTLESARPSHTSQYLCAARGIGELFFGEGSRLTVL.

V and J are TRBV4-1 and TRBJ2-1; 11 bases map to TRBD2. The CDR3 sequence is 16 residues long. The V and J ends lost 0 bases and 10 bases, in that order; junction bases with no gene match: 8. In germline, CDR1 is MGHRA, CDR2 YSYEKL. As DNA, the CDR3 is TGCGCCAGCAGCCAAGATCGGCTAGCGGGGGGAAGGGAGCAGTTCTTC. Translated, it gives CASSQDRLAGGREQFF.

The chain has TRBV7-3 and TRBJ1-5, with a weak D call TRBD1 (5 bases). With 4 bases removed from V and 6 bases from J, the gap between germline ends came to 10 bases. The CDR3 contains 13 residues. Germline lookup yields CDR1 SGHTA and CDR2 FQGTGA. CDR3 sequence reads: CASSSGDFQPQHF. The CDR3 bases are TGTGCCAGCAGCTCCGGGGACTTTCAGCCCCAGCATTTT.

The chain couples TRBV5-8 to TRBJ2-5, with D tentatively TRBD1 (6 bases). This CDR3 is 14 amino acids long. Germline values: CDR1 SGHTS, CDR2 YDEGEE. V lost 1 base and J lost 2, with 9 bases in between. Here the CDR3 DNA reads TGTGCCAGCAGCTTGTGGCAGGGGCAAGAGACCCAGTACTTC. This encodes CASSLWQGQETQYF.